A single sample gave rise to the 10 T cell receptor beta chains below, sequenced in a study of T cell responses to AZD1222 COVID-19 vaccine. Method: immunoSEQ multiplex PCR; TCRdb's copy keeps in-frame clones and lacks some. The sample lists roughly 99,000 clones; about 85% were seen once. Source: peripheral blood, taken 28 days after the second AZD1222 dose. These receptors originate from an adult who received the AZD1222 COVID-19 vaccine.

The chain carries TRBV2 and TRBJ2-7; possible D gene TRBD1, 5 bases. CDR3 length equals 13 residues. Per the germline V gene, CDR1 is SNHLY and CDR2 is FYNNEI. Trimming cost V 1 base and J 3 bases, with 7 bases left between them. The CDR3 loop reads CASSEGGSYEQYF. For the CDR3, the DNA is TGTGCCAGCAGTGAAGGGGGCAGCTACGAGCAGTACTTC.

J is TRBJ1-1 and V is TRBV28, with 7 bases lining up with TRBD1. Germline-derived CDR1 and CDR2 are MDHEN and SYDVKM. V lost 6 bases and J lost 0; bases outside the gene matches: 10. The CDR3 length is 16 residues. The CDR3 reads CASSRAGGIMNTEAFF. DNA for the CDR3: TGTGCCAGCAGCCGCGCAGGGGGTATCATGAACACTGAAGCTTTCTTT.

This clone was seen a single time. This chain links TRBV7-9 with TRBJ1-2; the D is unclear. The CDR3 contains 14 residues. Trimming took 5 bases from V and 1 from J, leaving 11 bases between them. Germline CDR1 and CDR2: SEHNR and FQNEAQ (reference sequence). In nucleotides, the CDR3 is TGTGCCAGCAGCCCTATGGGGATTAACTATGGCTACACCTTC. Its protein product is CASSPMGINYGYTF.

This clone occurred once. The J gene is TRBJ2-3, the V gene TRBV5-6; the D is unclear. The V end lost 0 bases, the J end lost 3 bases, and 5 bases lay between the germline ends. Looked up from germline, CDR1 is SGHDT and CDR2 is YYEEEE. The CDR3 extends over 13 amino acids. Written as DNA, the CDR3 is TGTGCCAGCAGCTTGGTCCAGACAGATACGCAGTATTTT. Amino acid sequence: CASSLVQTDTQYF.

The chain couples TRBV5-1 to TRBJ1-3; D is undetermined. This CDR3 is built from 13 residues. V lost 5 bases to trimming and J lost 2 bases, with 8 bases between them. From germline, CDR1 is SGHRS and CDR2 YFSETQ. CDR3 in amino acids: CASRVGPGNTIYF. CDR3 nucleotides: TGCGCCAGCAGAGTCGGCCCTGGAAACACCATATATTTT.

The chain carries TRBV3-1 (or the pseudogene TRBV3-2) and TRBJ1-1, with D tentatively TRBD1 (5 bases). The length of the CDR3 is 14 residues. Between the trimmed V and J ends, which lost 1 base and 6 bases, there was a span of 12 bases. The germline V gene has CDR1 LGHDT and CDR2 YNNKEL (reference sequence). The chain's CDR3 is CASSQAGGGAEAFF. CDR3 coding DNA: TGTGCCAGCAGCCAAGCGGGGGGAGGTGCTGAAGCTTTCTTT.

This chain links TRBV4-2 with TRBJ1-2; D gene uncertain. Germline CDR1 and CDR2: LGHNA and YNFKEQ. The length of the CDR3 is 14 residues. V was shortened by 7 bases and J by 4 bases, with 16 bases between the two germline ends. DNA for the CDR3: TGTGCCAGCAAGCCAACGGACCTGGGCTATGGCTACACCTTC. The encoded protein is CASKPTDLGYGYTF.

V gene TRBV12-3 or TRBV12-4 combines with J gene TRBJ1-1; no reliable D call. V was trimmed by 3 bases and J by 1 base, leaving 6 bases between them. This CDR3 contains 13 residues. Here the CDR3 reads CASSFAPNTEAFF. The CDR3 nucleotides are TGTGCCAGCAGTTTCGCCCCGAACACTGAAGCTTTCTTT.

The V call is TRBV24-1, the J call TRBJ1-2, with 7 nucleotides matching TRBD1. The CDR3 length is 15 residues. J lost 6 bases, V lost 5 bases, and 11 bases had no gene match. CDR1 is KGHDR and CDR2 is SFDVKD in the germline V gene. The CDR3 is CATSGVTDRVHGYTF. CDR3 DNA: TGTGCCACCAGTGGAGTAACTGACAGGGTACATGGCTACACCTTC.

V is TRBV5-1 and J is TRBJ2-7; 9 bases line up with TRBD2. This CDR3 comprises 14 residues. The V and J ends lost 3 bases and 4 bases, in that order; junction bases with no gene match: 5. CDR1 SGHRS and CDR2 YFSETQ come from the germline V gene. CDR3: CASSSYSGGYEQYF. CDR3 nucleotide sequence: TGCGCCAGCAGCTCGTATAGCGGGGGATACGAGCAGTACTTC.